A single sample is the source of the 32 T cell receptor beta chains below, sequenced in a study of T cell repertoires in cytomegalovirus infection. No cognate antigen is known for these TCRs. TCRdb called the reads again in MiXCR, with one record for every CDR3 protein. Of about 310,000 distinct CDR3 sequences listed, approximately 25% are singletons. The source was cultured PBMCs, collected from culture after CMV antigen stimulation. The receptors stem from a human donor in good health (CMV status not recorded). Some clones in this sample may be carry-over from other donors' samples.

This rearrangement joins TRBV27 to TRBJ2-2; TRBD1 is a possible D gene (6 bases). With 6 bases removed from V and 0 bases from J, the gap between germline ends came to 11 bases. Germline V gene data show CDR1 as MNHEY and CDR2 as SMNVEV (reference sequence). The CDR3 spans 15 residues. The CDR3 sequence: CASSDRTPNTGELFF. CDR3 DNA sequence: TGTGCCAGCAGCGACAGGACCCCGAACACCGGGGAGCTGTTTTTT.

This clonotype has only a few counts. V and J are TRBV7-9 and TRBJ1-1; D perhaps matches TRBD1 (5 bases). V lost 3 bases and J lost 5, with 10 bases in between. Germline CDR1 reads SEHNR; CDR2 reads FQNEAQ (reference sequence). This CDR3 has 13 amino acids. The CDR3 DNA is TGTGCCAGCAGCTTCCAGGGAAGTACTGAAGCTTTCTTT. It encodes CASSFQGSTEAFF.

This clonotype showed up just a few times. The chain couples TRBV28 to TRBJ1-3; TRBD1 matches 12 bases. J was trimmed by 0 bases and V by 5 bases; bases with no gene match: 11. The CDR3 has 19 residues. In germline, CDR1 is MDHEN, CDR2 SYDVKM. The CDR3 DNA reads TGTGCCAGCAGTGTGACCGGGACAGGGGGCTCTCTCTCTGGAAACACCATATATTTT. Its translation: CASSVTGTGGSLSGNTIYF.

This clonotype was counted many times. The chain is built from TRBV5-1 and TRBJ2-1; the match to TRBD1 covers 9 bases. Germline trimming cut 2 bases from V and 2 bases from J; bases unmatched to any gene: 2. Germline-derived CDR1 and CDR2 are SGHRS and YFSETQ. This CDR3 region has 15 residues. CDR3 loop: CASSFGTGTYNEQFF. CDR3 DNA sequence: TGCGCCAGCAGCTTCGGGACAGGGACCTACAATGAGCAGTTCTTC.

The table lists this clonotype with a few counts. The chain recombines TRBV6-2 or TRBV6-3 with TRBJ2-7; tentative D call: TRBD1 (6 bases). The CDR3 contains 17 residues. Germline V CDR1 and CDR2: MNHEY, SVGEGT. V shed 2 bases and J shed 4 bases, with 21 bases lying between them. The CDR3 sequence is CASSYPPGRPQGYEQYF. As DNA, the CDR3 is TGTGCCAGCAGTTACCCCCCGGGACGGCCCCAGGGGTACGAGCAGTACTTC.

This clonotype was picked up a small number of times. The chain uses TRBV6-5 and TRBJ2-1; a weak D match, TRBD2 (6 bases). The ends were cut back, 0 bases at V and 10 bases at J, with 19 bases in the middle. The CDR3 runs 16 residues. Germline V gives CDR1 MNHEY, CDR2 SVGAGI. The CDR3 coding sequence is TGTGCCAGCAGTTACTCAGGGACTGCCTTAGGTGGGGAGCAGTTCTTC. Translating gives CASSYSGTALGGEQFF.

The chain uses TRBV15 and TRBJ2-5; D unclear. The germline V gene encodes CDR1 LNHNV and CDR2 YYDKDF (reference sequence). This CDR3 comprises 11 residues. V shed 4 bases and J shed 2 bases, with 2 bases lying between them. For the CDR3, the DNA is TGTGCCACCAGCAAACAAGAGACCCAGTACTTC. It codes for CATSKQETQYF. Combining the CDR3 with reference TRBV15 and TRBJ2-5 gives the whole variable domain DAMVIQNPRYQVTQFGKPVTLSCSQTLNHNVMYWYQQKSSQAPKLLFHYYDKDFNNEADTPDNFQSRRPNTSFCFLDIRSPGLGDTAMYLCATSKQETQYFGPGTRLLVL.

The chain combines TRBV6-2 or TRBV6-3 with TRBJ2-7, with TRBD2 as a possible D gene (6 bases). The length of the CDR3 is 13 residues. Germline V CDR1 and CDR2: MNHEY, SVGEGT. V was pared by 5 bases and J by 0 bases, with 8 bases between. The CDR3: CASSPSASYEQYV. CDR3 in DNA: TGTGCCAGCAGTCCTAGCGCCTCCTACGAGCAGTACGTC.

J is TRBJ1-2 and V is TRBV7-2; a possible D gene is TRBD1 (5 bases). The germline V gene encodes CDR1 SGHTA and CDR2 FQGNSA. The CDR3 consists of 13 residues. V shed 3 bases and J shed 8 bases, with 13 bases lying between them. CDR3 sequence reads: CASSFGGVRGYTF. In DNA, the CDR3 is TGTGCCAGCAGCTTTGGGGGGGTGAGAGGCTACACCTTC.

This clonotype was detected only once. This chain links TRBV20-1 with TRBJ2-5; D unresolved. Per germline, CDR1 DFQATT and CDR2 SNEGSKA (reference sequence). V lost 0 bases and J lost 7, with 18 bases in between. The CDR3 is made up of 15 amino acids. CDR3 coding DNA: TGCAGTGCTAGAGATCAGGCAGAAGTAACGGGGACCCAGTACTTC. Amino acids: CSARDQAEVTGTQYF.

This clonotype was seen only a few times. V is TRBV4-1 and J is TRBJ2-4; 9 positions match TRBD1. Germline V gene data show CDR1 as MGHRA and CDR2 as YSYEKL. The ends lost 0 bases at V and 8 bases at J; junction bases unmatched: 5. CDR3 length: 15 residues. CDR3 amino acids: CASSQEGQGGYIQYF. The CDR3 region has the DNA TGCGCCAGCAGCCAAGAGGGACAGGGCGGATACATTCAGTACTTC.

Many counts were recorded for this clonotype. The genes are TRBV12-3 or TRBV12-4 and TRBJ2-2; TRBD1 or TRBD2 may be the D gene (6 bases each). Trimming took off 6 bases at V and 0 bases at J, with 17 bases between the two ends. The CDR3 is made up of 17 amino acids. CDR3 amino acids: CASSPKLGGANTGELFF. Written as DNA, the CDR3 is TGTGCCAGCAGCCCAAAGTTGGGGGGCGCGAACACCGGGGAGCTGTTTTTT.

This clonotype was recorded many times. V usage is TRBV7-2 and J usage is TRBJ2-2; 8 nucleotides agree with TRBD2. The germline V gene encodes CDR1 SGHTA and CDR2 FQGNSA. This CDR3 contains 14 residues. The junction had 3 bases not matched to a gene; V was cut back by 4 bases and J by 5 bases. This CDR3 reads CASSSGLGTGELFF. CDR3 DNA: TGTGCCAGCAGCTCGGGACTAGGGACCGGGGAGCTGTTTTTT. Full variable domain (outside the CDR3, taken from reference TRBV7-2 and TRBJ2-2): GAGVSQSPSNKVTEKGKDVELRCDPISGHTALYWYRQSLGQGLEFLIYFQGNSAPDKSGLPSDRFSAERTGGSVSTLTIQRTQQEDSAVYLCASSSGLGTGELFFGEGSRLTVL.

The chain carries TRBV6-6 and TRBJ2-3, with D unresolved. The CDR3 loop spans 13 amino acids. CDR1 and CDR2 (germline): MNHNY, SVGAGI (reference sequence). Trimming removed 2 bases at V and 3 bases at J, with 6 bases between. CDR3 nucleotide sequence: TGTGCCAGCAGTTACGTCCAAACAGATACGCAGTATTTT. Translated: CASSYVQTDTQYF.

V gene TRBV7-2 combines with J gene TRBJ1-1; a possible D gene is TRBD1 (5 bases). Germline values: CDR1 SGHTA, CDR2 FQGNSA. CDR3 length: 16 amino acids. V lost 3 bases and J 1 base, leaving 15 bases between the germline ends. The CDR3 reads CASSLGIGQGNTEAFF. The CDR3 DNA sequence: TGTGCCAGCAGCTTGGGGATCGGGCAGGGGAACACTGAAGCTTTCTTT.

This clonotype has just one count. CDR3 region: CAISFRHEETQYF. CDR3 coding DNA: TGTGCCATCAGCTTCCGTCATGAAGAGACCCAGTACTTC. The chain uses TRBV10-3 and TRBJ2-5; D gene ambiguous. This CDR3 has 13 residues. Per germline, CDR1 ENHRY and CDR2 SYGVKD. V was clipped by 6 bases and J by 3 bases, with 11 bases between them.

This clonotype has a single count. The chain carries TRBV6-5 and TRBJ1-1; D is ambiguous. The V end was cut by 7 bases, the J end by 3 bases, with 3 bases between. Looked up from germline, CDR1 is MNHEY and CDR2 is SVGAGI. The CDR3 has 10 amino acids. The CDR3 sequence: CASIDTEAFF. CDR3 nucleotides: TGTGCCAGCATCGACACTGAAGCTTTCTTT.

The sample holds many counts of this clonotype. This sequence joins TRBV7-9 and TRBJ1-1; the match to TRBD1 covers 7 bases. V gave up 5 bases and J gave up 5 bases; unmatched junction bases: 11. Looked up from germline, CDR1 is SEHNR and CDR2 is FQNEAQ (reference sequence). The CDR3 contains 15 residues. The CDR3 DNA sequence: TGTGCCAGCAGCCCCTCAGGGGGTAGGAGAACTGAAGCTTTCTTT. Its translation: CASSPSGGRRTEAFF.

The table lists this clonotype with many counts. V usage is TRBV27 and J usage is TRBJ1-5; 8 positions match TRBD1. The CDR3 totals 17 residues. After removal of 5 bases from V and 2 bases from J, the junction contained 11 bases not matched to a gene. The germline CDR1 and CDR2 sequences are MNHEY and SMNVEV (reference sequence). Here the CDR3 DNA reads TGTGCCAGCAGTGAATGGACAGGGCTCGGCGGCAATCAGCCCCAGCATTTT. Translation: CASSEWTGLGGNQPQHF.

The rearrangement links TRBV11-3 to TRBJ2-2, with 10 bases fitting TRBD1. V trimming: 4 bases; J trimming: 3 bases; junction bases outside the gene matches: 8. This CDR3 has 17 amino acids. CDR1 SGHNT and CDR2 YENEEA come from the germline V gene. The chain's CDR3 is CASSSKRDRGYTGELFF. In DNA, the CDR3 is TGTGCCAGCAGCTCGAAACGGGACAGGGGATACACCGGGGAGCTGTTTTTT.

This chain uses TRBV6-5 with TRBJ2-1, with 7 bases that match TRBD1. The germline CDR1 and CDR2 sequences are MNHEY and SVGAGI. The CDR3 has 16 amino acids. V shed 6 bases and J 0 bases; nucleotides not matched to a gene: 8. The CDR3 DNA sequence: TGTGCCAGCAGACAGACAGGGTTCCGCTCCTACAATGAGCAGTTCTTC. Protein: CASRQTGFRSYNEQFF.

This clonotype occurred many times. J is TRBJ2-3 and V is TRBV7-6, with TRBD2 as a possible D gene (6 bases). V was shortened by 5 bases and J by 6 bases, with 12 bases between the two germline ends. The germline V gene encodes CDR1 SGHVS and CDR2 FNYEAQ. This CDR3 is built from 13 residues. The CDR3 region has the DNA TGTGCCAGCAGCCTAAACCGGGGGGATACGCAGTATTTT. Its protein is CASSLNRGDTQYF.

This clonotype was seen once. This rearrangement joins TRBV6-2 or TRBV6-3 to TRBJ2-1, with 12 positions matching TRBD2. There are 15 residues in the CDR3. CDR1 is MNHEY, CDR2 SVGEGT, per germline. V was clipped by 2 bases and J by 8 bases; unmatched bases: 4. DNA of the CDR3: TGTGCCAGCAGTTACGAGACTAGCGGGAGAGATGAGCAGTTCTTC. It specifies CASSYETSGRDEQFF.

This clonotype was detected only a few times. The V and J genes are TRBV7-9 and TRBJ2-1; 7 positions match TRBD1. Losses at the gene ends were 7 bases for V and 10 bases for J; bases not matched to a gene: 10. Germline CDR1 and CDR2: SEHNR and FQNEAQ (reference sequence). The CDR3 length is 13 residues. The DNA of the CDR3 is TGTGCCAGCAACCACCCCCCGGACAGGGAGCAGTTCTTC. It yields the protein CASNHPPDREQFF.

This clonotype has at least ten counts. The gene calls are TRBV7-2 and TRBJ2-2; 8 nucleotides agree with TRBD1. With 4 bases clipped from V and 7 bases from J, the junction kept 5 bases outside the gene matches. The CDR3 spans 14 residues. Germline CDR1 reads SGHTA; CDR2 reads FQGNSA. As DNA, the CDR3 is TGTGCCAGCAGCTCGACAGGGGTAGACGGGGAGCTGTTTTTT. As protein: CASSSTGVDGELFF. Variable domain in full (rest from reference TRBV7-2 and TRBJ2-2): GAGVSQSPSNKVTEKGKDVELRCDPISGHTALYWYRQSLGQGLEFLIYFQGNSAPDKSGLPSDRFSAERTGGSVSTLTIQRTQQEDSAVYLCASSSTGVDGELFFGEGSRLTVL.

Remarks on this clonotype: A single base separates this from a much larger clone, so it may be a read error. The V and J genes are TRBV7-6 and TRBJ2-3; TRBD2 aligns across 7 bases. Per germline, CDR1 SGHVS and CDR2 FNYEAQ. V lost 3 bases and J lost 6; bases outside the gene matches: 6. This CDR3 is 14 amino acids long. The CDR3 is CASSLSGIRDTQYF. CDR3 nucleotide sequence: TGTGCCAGCAGCTTGAGCGGGATTAGGGATACGCAGTATTTT.

This clonotype has ten or more counts. The chain carries TRBV7-2 and TRBJ1-6; D uncertain. Per the germline V gene, CDR1 is SGHTA and CDR2 is FQGNSA. The germline V and J ends were trimmed by 5 bases and 6 bases, with 14 bases remaining between them. The CDR3 covers 15 residues. The CDR3 nucleotides read TGTGCCAGCAGCCCCGTTAAAGGGAGTAATTCACCCCTCCACTTT. Translating gives CASSPVKGSNSPLHF.

This chain uses TRBV12-3 or TRBV12-4 with TRBJ2-7, with D perhaps matching TRBD2 (5 bases). Trimming removed 3 bases at V and 0 bases at J, with 12 bases between. The CDR3 length is 15 residues. The CDR3 DNA follows: TGTGCCAGCAGTTTGATGAGGAGGACCTCCTACGAGCAGTACTTC. It is translated as CASSLMRRTSYEQYF.

The DNA for the CDR3 is TGTGCCAGCAGTCTACTTGCCAGGGGGAACGAGCAGTACTTC. Amino acids: CASSLLARGNEQYF. The chain combines TRBV28 with TRBJ2-7, with 7 bases identical to TRBD1. This CDR3 spans 14 amino acids. V was pared by 5 bases and J by 5 bases, with 9 bases of the junction left unmatched. Germline values: CDR1 MDHEN, CDR2 SYDVKM.

The rearrangement joins TRBV20-1 to TRBJ2-3; D tentatively reads TRBD1 or TRBD2 (5 bases each). The germline gives CDR1 DFQATT, CDR2 SNEGSKA (reference sequence). This CDR3 is 13 amino acids long. The V gene lost 3 bases and the J gene lost 4 bases, with 11 bases spanning the gap. The CDR3 loop reads CSASPGTADTQYF. The CDR3 nucleotides read TGCAGTGCTAGCCCCGGGACGGCAGATACGCAGTATTTT.

The J gene is TRBJ1-4, the V gene TRBV12-3 or TRBV12-4, with 7 bases that match TRBD1. The CDR3 is made up of 13 amino acids. Germline trimming cut 8 bases from V and 8 bases from J; bases unmatched to any gene: 8. In nucleotides, the CDR3 is TGTGCCAGCGAGGGGACAGATTCAGAAAAACTGTTTTTT. Its protein is CASEGTDSEKLFF.

In its sample, this clonotype was seen many times. The chain links TRBV7-2 to TRBJ2-7; TRBD2 aligns across 9 bases. The V gene's germline CDR1 is SGHTA and CDR2 FQGNSA. After removal of 5 bases from V and 4 bases from J, the junction contained 15 bases not matched to a gene. The CDR3 is 17 residues long. CDR3 protein: CASSPEGGGRAAYEQYF. DNA of the CDR3: TGTGCCAGCAGCCCCGAAGGAGGCGGGAGGGCCGCGTACGAGCAGTACTTC.